These T cell receptor beta chains were read from a single sample in a study of technical replicates of blood from four donors. The table came from immunoSEQ multiplex PCR; TCRdb's copy has only in-frame clones and leaves some out. The sample has tens of thousands of clones, approximately 96% seen once; the top ten hold roughly 0.2%. Sequencing used T cells isolated from PBMCs. These receptor sequences come from a human donor in good health. Both conserved end residues are part of each CDR3. Fields, in order: clone size, D gene, J gene, V gene, CDR3 protein, CDR3 DNA. A D gene is named only where the DNA matches it firmly. Some rows have no size entry. The others give once, few or many, or a class for an expanded clone.

clone size: NA; D gene: NA; J gene: TRBJ1-6; V gene: TRBV5-1; CDR3 protein: CASSLGDSSSYNSPLHF; CDR3 DNA: TGCGCCAGCAGCTTGGGAGACAGTAGCTCCTATAATTCACCCCTCCACTTT
clone size: NA; D gene: NA; J gene: TRBJ2-2; V gene: TRBV29-1; CDR3 protein: CSVDGANTGELFF; CDR3 DNA: TGCAGCGTCGACGGAGCGAACACCGGGGAGCTGTTTTTT
clone size: NA; D gene: NA; J gene: TRBJ1-5; V gene: TRBV2; CDR3 protein: CASNRAGFDQPQHF; CDR3 DNA: TGTGCCAGCAATCGGGCAGGGTTTGATCAGCCCCAGCATTTT
clone size: NA; D gene: NA; J gene: TRBJ1-2; V gene: TRBV29-1; CDR3 protein: CSVETQVYYGYTF; CDR3 DNA: TGCAGCGTTGAAACACAGGTCTACTATGGCTACACCTTC
clone size: NA; D gene: TRBD2; J gene: TRBJ2-1; V gene: TRBV6-5; CDR3 protein: CASSYSGAGGINEQFF; CDR3 DNA: TGTGCCAGCAGTTACTCAGGAGCGGGGGGGATCAATGAGCAGTTCTTC
clone size: NA; D gene: NA; J gene: TRBJ2-5; V gene: TRBV4-1; CDR3 protein: CASSPPGQETQYF; CDR3 DNA: TGCGCCAGCAGCCCCCCGGGGCAAGAGACCCAGTACTTC
clone size: NA; D gene: TRBD1; J gene: TRBJ1-3; V gene: TRBV2; CDR3 protein: CASRPTGVGGNTIYF; CDR3 DNA: TGTGCCAGCAGACCCACAGGGGTTGGTGGAAACACCATATATTTT
clone size: NA; D gene: NA; J gene: TRBJ2-7; V gene: TRBV15; CDR3 protein: CATSGRPRDGNEQYF; CDR3 DNA: TGTGCCACCAGCGGACGTCCTCGGGATGGGAACGAGCAGTACTTC
clone size: NA; D gene: TRBD2; J gene: TRBJ2-1; V gene: TRBV7-9; CDR3 protein: CASSFAGLAGGHEQFF; CDR3 DNA: TGTGCCAGCAGCTTCGCCGGACTAGCGGGAGGCCATGAGCAGTTCTTC
clone size: NA; D gene: TRBD1; J gene: TRBJ1-2; V gene: TRBV6-6; CDR3 protein: CASSYYRTGGDYGYTF; CDR3 DNA: TGTGCCAGCAGTTACTACCGGACAGGGGGTGACTATGGCTACACCTTC
clone size: NA; D gene: NA; J gene: TRBJ1-1; V gene: TRBV7-3; CDR3 protein: CASSSPLADSARAQAFF; CDR3 DNA: TGTGCCAGCAGCTCCCCCCTAGCTGATTCGGCCCGGGCTCAAGCTTTCTTT
clone size: NA; D gene: TRBD1; J gene: TRBJ2-7; V gene: TRBV5-4; CDR3 protein: CASSGGQAYEQYF; CDR3 DNA: TGTGCCAGCAGCGGGGGACAGGCCTACGAGCAGTACTTC
clone size: NA; D gene: NA; J gene: TRBJ2-1; V gene: TRBV29-1; CDR3 protein: CSVAVFFREDNEQFF; CDR3 DNA: TGCAGCGTTGCTGTTTTCTTCAGGGAGGACAATGAGCAGTTCTTC
clone size: NA; D gene: TRBD2; J gene: TRBJ2-3; V gene: TRBV27; CDR3 protein: CASSGPGGMSGTQYF; CDR3 DNA: TGTGCCAGCAGTGGCCCGGGGGGGATGTCTGGTACGCAGTATTTT
clone size: NA; D gene: TRBD2; J gene: TRBJ2-7; V gene: TRBV7-2; CDR3 protein: CASSLKTSGIYEQYF; CDR3 DNA: TGTGCCAGCAGCTTAAAGACTAGCGGGATATACGAGCAGTACTTC
clone size: NA; D gene: NA; J gene: TRBJ2-5; V gene: TRBV7-6; CDR3 protein: CASSLEFGARETQYF; CDR3 DNA: TGTGCCAGCAGCTTAGAGTTTGGGGCGCGGGAGACCCAGTACTTC
clone size: NA; D gene: TRBD2; J gene: TRBJ2-2; V gene: TRBV7-3; CDR3 protein: CASSRGNSGPHTGELFF; CDR3 DNA: TGTGCCAGCAGCCGGGGAAATAGCGGGCCTCACACCGGGGAGCTGTTTTTT
clone size: NA; D gene: TRBD2; J gene: TRBJ2-7; V gene: TRBV5-1; CDR3 protein: CASSPRTSGFYEQYF; CDR3 DNA: TGCGCCAGCAGCCCACGGACTAGCGGGTTCTACGAGCAGTACTTC
clone size: NA; D gene: TRBD1; J gene: TRBJ1-5; V gene: TRBV7-9; CDR3 protein: CASSLGQGEQPQHF; CDR3 DNA: TGTGCCAGCAGCTTGGGACAGGGGGAACAGCCCCAGCATTTT
clone size: NA; D gene: NA; J gene: TRBJ2-1; V gene: TRBV2; CDR3 protein: CAMHGADEQFF; CDR3 DNA: TGTGCCATGCACGGTGCGGATGAGCAGTTCTTC
clone size: NA; D gene: TRBD2; J gene: TRBJ2-7; V gene: TRBV10-1; CDR3 protein: CASSSGLGGDEQYF; CDR3 DNA: TGCGCCAGCAGTTCGGGACTAGGAGGTGACGAGCAGTACTTC
clone size: NA; D gene: NA; J gene: TRBJ2-2; V gene: TRBV27; CDR3 protein: CASSLGLGTGELFF; CDR3 DNA: TGTGCCAGCAGTTTAGGACTGGGGACCGGGGAGCTGTTTTTT
clone size: NA; D gene: TRBD1; J gene: TRBJ1-2; V gene: TRBV28; CDR3 protein: CASSSRQGTYGYTF; CDR3 DNA: TGTGCCAGCAGCTCCCGACAGGGGACCTATGGCTACACCTTC
clone size: NA; D gene: NA; J gene: TRBJ1-5; V gene: TRBV5-1; CDR3 protein: CASSTGLRNQPQHF; CDR3 DNA: TGCGCCAGCAGCACGGGACTGCGAAATCAGCCCCAGCATTTT
clone size: few; D gene: NA; J gene: TRBJ1-1; V gene: TRBV18; CDR3 protein: CASSPVKEGTEAFF; CDR3 DNA: TGTGCCAGCTCACCAGTCAAGGAGGGAACTGAAGCTTTCTTT
clone size: NA; D gene: NA; J gene: TRBJ2-3; V gene: TRBV11-2; CDR3 protein: CASSHTDTQYF; CDR3 DNA: TGTGCCAGCAGCCACACAGATACGCAGTATTTT
clone size: NA; D gene: NA; J gene: TRBJ1-2; V gene: TRBV5-5; CDR3 protein: CASSPRTEQTANYGYTF; CDR3 DNA: TGTGCCAGCAGCCCCCGGACAGAACAAACAGCTAACTATGGCTACACCTTC
clone size: NA; D gene: TRBD1; J gene: TRBJ2-7; V gene: TRBV19; CDR3 protein: CASSIRQGALYEQYF; CDR3 DNA: TGTGCCAGTAGTATCCGACAGGGGGCTCTCTACGAGCAGTACTTC
clone size: NA; D gene: TRBD2; J gene: TRBJ2-3; V gene: TRBV7-3; CDR3 protein: CASSLIAGDTDTQYF; CDR3 DNA: TGTGCCAGCAGCTTAATCGCGGGGGACACAGATACGCAGTATTTT
clone size: NA; D gene: NA; J gene: TRBJ2-7; V gene: TRBV5-8; CDR3 protein: CASSLDASETYEQYF; CDR3 DNA: TGTGCCAGCAGCTTGGATGCTAGTGAAACCTACGAGCAGTACTTC
clone size: NA; D gene: NA; J gene: TRBJ2-7; V gene: TRBV5-6; CDR3 protein: CASSLVLDEYEQYF; CDR3 DNA: TGTGCCAGCAGCTTGGTACTAGACGAATACGAGCAGTACTTC
clone size: NA; D gene: NA; J gene: TRBJ1-1; V gene: TRBV27; CDR3 protein: CASSPSGTEAFF; CDR3 DNA: TGTGCCAGCAGTCCTTCAGGGACTGAAGCTTTCTTT
clone size: NA; D gene: NA; J gene: TRBJ2-2; V gene: TRBV6-1; CDR3 protein: CASTRAYTGELFF; CDR3 DNA: TGTGCCAGCACGAGGGCCTACACCGGGGAGCTGTTTTTT
clone size: NA; D gene: TRBD2; J gene: TRBJ2-5; V gene: TRBV6-5; CDR3 protein: CASSRGLAVQETQYF; CDR3 DNA: TGTGCCAGCAGTAGGGGACTAGCGGTACAAGAGACCCAGTACTTC
clone size: NA; D gene: NA; J gene: TRBJ1-2; V gene: TRBV29-1; CDR3 protein: CSVDFRAADNYGYTF; CDR3 DNA: TGCAGCGTTGATTTCAGGGCGGCTGATAACTATGGCTACACCTTC
clone size: NA; D gene: NA; J gene: TRBJ2-7; V gene: TRBV30; CDR3 protein: CAWSIGHAYEQYF; CDR3 DNA: TGTGCCTGGAGCATAGGACACGCCTACGAGCAGTACTTC
clone size: NA; D gene: TRBD2; J gene: TRBJ2-1; V gene: TRBV4-2; CDR3 protein: CASKLAGANEQFF; CDR3 DNA: TGTGCCAGCAAACTAGCGGGAGCTAATGAGCAGTTCTTC